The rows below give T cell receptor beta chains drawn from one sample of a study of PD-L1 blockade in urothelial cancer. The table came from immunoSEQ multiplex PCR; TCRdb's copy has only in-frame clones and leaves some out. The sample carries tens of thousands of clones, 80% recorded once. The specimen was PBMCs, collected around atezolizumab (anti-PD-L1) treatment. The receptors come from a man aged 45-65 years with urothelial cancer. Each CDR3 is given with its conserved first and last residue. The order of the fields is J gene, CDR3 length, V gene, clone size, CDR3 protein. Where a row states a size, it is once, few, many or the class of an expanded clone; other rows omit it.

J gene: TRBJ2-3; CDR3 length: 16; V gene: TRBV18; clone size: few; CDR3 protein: CASSPLGQGGTDTQYF
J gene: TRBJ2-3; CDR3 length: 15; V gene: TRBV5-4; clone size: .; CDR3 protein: CASSVSWGGADTQYF
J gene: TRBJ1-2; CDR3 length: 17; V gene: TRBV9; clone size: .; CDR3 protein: CASSVEKSLGANYGYTF
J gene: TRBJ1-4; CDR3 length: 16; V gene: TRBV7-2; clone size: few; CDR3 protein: CASSLVGHRGAEKLFF
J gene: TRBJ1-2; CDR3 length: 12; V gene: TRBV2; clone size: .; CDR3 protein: CASSEQAYGYTF
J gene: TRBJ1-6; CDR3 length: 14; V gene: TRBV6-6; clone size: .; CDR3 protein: CASTKGQQNSPLHF
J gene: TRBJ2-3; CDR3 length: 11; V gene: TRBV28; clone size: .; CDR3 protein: CASNGLDTQYF
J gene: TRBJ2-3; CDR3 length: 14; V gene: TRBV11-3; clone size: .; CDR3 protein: CASSSGTGTDTQYF
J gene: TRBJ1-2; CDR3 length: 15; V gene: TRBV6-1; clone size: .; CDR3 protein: CASSSPRGAAYGYTF
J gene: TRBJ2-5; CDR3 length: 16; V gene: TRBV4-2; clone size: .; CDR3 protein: CASSQGRTSGSETQYF
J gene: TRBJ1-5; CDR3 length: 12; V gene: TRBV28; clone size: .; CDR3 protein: CASSQVGQPQHF
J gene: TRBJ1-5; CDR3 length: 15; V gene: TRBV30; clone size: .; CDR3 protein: CAWRPTGGRDQPQHF
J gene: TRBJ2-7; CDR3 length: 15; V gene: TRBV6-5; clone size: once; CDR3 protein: CASSYLTGGGYEQYF
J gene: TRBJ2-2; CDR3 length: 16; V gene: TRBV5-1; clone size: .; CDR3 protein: CASSLLAGGGTGELFF
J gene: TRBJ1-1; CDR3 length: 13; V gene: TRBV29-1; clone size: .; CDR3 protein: CSERTGENTEAFF
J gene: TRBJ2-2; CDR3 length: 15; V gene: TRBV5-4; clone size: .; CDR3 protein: CASSQIQGAGGELFF
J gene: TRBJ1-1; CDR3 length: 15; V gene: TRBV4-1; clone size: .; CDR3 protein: CASSQSGQPNTEAFF
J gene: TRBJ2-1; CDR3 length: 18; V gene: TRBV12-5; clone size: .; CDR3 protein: CASGLVPGGGRAENEQFF
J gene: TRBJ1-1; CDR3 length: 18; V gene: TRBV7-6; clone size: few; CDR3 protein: CASSLVGGGLSMNTEAFF
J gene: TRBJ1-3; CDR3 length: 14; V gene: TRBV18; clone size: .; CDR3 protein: CASSLDRDGNTIYF